The sample holds a few counts of the clone carrying this T cell receptor beta chain. This CDR3 comprises 15 residues. V dropped 4 bases and J dropped 3 bases, with 15 bases sitting between them. CDR1 and CDR2 (germline): LNHDA, SQIVND (reference sequence). This entry belongs to a study of blood T cell repertoires in COVID-19. Overall study context: T cells, B-cell-depleted T cells, or PBMCs provided the cDNA or gDNA that served as material.

Per the original data handling: Estimates of nucleated cell counts were drawn from the amplification of reference gene primers. TCRdb's table, derived via immunoSEQ multiplex PCR, lists solely in-frame clones and lacks some. For V, J and clone size, that table is used; D and trimming come from the DNA. The sample includes roughly 200,000 clones, 70% to 90% of them seen just once. This sequence joins TRBV19 and TRBJ1-1; D gene unclear. This TCR derives from a man between 60 and 75 years old with active or convalescent COVID-19. Material: peripheral blood. In DNA form, the CDR3 reads TGTGCCAGTAGTACTCTCTCCGCGGGGTACACTGAAGCTTTCTTT. Amino acid sequence: CASSTLSAGYTEAFF.